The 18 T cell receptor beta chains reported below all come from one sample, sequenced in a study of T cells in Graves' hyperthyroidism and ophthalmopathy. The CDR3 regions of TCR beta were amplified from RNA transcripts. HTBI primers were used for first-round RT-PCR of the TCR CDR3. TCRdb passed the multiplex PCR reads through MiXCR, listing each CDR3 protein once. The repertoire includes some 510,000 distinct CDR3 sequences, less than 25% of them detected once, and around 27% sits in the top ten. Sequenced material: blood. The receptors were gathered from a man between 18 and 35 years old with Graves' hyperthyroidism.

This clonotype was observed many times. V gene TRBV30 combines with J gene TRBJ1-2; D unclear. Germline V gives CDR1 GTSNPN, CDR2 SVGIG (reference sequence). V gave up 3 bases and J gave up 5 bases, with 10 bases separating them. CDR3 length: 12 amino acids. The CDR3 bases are TGTGCCTGGAGCCCACCAGAGTATGGCTACACCTTC. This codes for CAWSPPEYGYTF.

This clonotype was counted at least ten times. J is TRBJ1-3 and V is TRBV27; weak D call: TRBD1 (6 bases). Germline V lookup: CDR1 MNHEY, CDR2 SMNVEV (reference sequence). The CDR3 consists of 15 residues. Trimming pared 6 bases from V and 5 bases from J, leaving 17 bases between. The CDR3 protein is CASRSATGSRNTIYF. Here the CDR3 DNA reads TGTGCCAGCAGATCCGCTACAGGGTCTCGAAACACCATATATTTT.

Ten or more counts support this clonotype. The CDR3 sequence is CASSTTSLNEQYF. In nucleotides, the CDR3 is TGTGCCAGCTCGACGACTAGCTTGAACGAGCAGTACTTC. V gene TRBV6-5 combines with J gene TRBJ2-7; 7 bases fit TRBD2. V lost 8 bases to trimming and J lost 5 bases; unmatched junction nucleotides: 9. CDR1 and CDR2 (germline): MNHEY, SVGAGI. The CDR3 sequence is 13 residues long.

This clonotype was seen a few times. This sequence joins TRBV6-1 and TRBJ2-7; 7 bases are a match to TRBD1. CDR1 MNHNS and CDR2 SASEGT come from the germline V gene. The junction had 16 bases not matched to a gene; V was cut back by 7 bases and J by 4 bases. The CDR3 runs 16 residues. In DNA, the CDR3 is TGTGCCAGCACCCAAATCCCCCCAGGGGGAGAATACGAGCAGTACTTC. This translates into CASTQIPPGGEYEQYF.

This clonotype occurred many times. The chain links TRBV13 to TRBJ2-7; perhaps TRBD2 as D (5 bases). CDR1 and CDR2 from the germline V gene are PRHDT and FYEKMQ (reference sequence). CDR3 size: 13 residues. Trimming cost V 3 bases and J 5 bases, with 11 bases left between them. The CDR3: CASSFSEGNEQYF. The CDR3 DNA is TGTGCCAGCAGCTTTTCCGAGGGCAACGAGCAGTACTTC.

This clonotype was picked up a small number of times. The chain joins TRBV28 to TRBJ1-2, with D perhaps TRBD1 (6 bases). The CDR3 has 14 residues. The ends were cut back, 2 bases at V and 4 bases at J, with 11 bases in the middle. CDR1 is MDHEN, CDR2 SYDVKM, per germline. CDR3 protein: CASSLEQGFYGYTF. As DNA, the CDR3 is TGTGCCAGCAGTTTAGAACAGGGCTTCTATGGCTACACCTTC.

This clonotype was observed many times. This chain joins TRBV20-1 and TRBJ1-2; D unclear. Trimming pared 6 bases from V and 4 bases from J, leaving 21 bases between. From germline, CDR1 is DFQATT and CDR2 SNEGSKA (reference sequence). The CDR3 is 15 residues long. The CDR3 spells CSAPGRQAGSYGYTF. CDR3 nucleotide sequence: TGCAGTGCCCCGGGGAGGCAGGCGGGATCCTATGGCTACACCTTC.

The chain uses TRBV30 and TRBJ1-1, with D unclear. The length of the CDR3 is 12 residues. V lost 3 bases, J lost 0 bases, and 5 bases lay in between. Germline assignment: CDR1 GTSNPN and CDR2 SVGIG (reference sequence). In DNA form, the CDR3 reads TGTGCCTGGAGGGCCTTGAACACTGAAGCTTTCTTT. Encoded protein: CAWRALNTEAFF.

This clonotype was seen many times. CDR3 bases: TGTGCCAGCAGCCAACTCAGCAACGGGGAAGAGACCCAGTACTTC. This sequence encodes CASSQLSNGEETQYF. V is TRBV16 and J is TRBJ2-5; maybe TRBD2 (5 bases). Germline V CDR1 and CDR2: KGHSY, FQNENV. The V and J ends lost 2 bases and 3 bases respectively, with 13 bases between them. The CDR3 is made up of 15 amino acids.

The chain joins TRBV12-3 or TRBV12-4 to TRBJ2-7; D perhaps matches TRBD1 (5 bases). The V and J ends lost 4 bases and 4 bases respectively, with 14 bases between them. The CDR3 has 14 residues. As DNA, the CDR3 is TGTGCCAGCAGTTCTAACGACCAGGGATACGAGCAGTACTTC. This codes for CASSSNDQGYEQYF.

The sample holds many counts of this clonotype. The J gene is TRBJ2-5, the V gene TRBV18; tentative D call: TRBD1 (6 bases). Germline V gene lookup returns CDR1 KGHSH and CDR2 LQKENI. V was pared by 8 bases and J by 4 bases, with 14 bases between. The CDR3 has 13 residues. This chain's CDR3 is CASSPRGGETQYF. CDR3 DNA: TGTGCCAGCAGCCCCAGGGGTGGAGAGACCCAGTACTTC.

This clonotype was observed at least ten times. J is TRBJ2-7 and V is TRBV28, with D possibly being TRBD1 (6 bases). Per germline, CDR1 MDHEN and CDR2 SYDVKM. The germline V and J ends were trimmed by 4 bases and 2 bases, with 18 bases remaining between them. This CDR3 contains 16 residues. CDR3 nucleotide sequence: TGTGCCAGCAGTTCCCCCCGGTTAGGGGGAACCTACGAGCAGTACTTC. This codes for CASSSPRLGGTYEQYF.

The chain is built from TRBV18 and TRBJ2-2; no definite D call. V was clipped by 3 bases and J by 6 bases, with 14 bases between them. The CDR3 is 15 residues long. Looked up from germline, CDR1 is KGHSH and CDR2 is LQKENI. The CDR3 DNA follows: TGTGCCAGCTCACCTCGGGCCCCCTTGGCCGGGGAGCTGTTTTTT. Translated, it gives CASSPRAPLAGELFF.

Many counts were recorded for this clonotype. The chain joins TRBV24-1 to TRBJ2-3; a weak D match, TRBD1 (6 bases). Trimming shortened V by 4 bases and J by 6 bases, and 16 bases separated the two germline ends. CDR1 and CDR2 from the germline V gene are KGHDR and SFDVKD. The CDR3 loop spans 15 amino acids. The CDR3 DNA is TGTGCCACCAGTGACCAGGGACAAATTAAGGATACGCAGTATTTT. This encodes CATSDQGQIKDTQYF.

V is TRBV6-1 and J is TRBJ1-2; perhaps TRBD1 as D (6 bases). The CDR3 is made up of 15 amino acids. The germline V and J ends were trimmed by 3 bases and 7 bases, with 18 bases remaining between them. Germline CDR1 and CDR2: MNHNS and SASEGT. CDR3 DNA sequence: TGTGCCAGCAGTGAGTTTGCGACAGGCCCTTTTGGCTACACCTTC. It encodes CASSEFATGPFGYTF.

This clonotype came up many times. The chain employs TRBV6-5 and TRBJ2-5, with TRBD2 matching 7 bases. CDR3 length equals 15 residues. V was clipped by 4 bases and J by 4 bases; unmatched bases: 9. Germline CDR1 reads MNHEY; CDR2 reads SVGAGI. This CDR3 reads CASSFGAGSPETQYF. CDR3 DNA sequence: TGTGCCAGCAGTTTTGGAGCGGGGTCCCCAGAGACCCAGTACTTC.

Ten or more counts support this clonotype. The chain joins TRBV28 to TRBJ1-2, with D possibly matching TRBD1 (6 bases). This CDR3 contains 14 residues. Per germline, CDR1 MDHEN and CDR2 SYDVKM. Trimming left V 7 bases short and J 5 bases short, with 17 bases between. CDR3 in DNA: TGTGCCAGCACCCTATTCGACAGGAGTTATGGCTACACCTTC. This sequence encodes CASTLFDRSYGYTF.

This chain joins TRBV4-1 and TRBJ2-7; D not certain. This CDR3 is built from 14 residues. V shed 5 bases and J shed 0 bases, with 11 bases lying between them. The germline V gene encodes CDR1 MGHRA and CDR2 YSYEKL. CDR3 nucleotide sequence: TGCGCCAGCAGCGGACCCTGGAGCTCCTACGAGCAGTACTTC. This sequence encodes CASSGPWSSYEQYF.